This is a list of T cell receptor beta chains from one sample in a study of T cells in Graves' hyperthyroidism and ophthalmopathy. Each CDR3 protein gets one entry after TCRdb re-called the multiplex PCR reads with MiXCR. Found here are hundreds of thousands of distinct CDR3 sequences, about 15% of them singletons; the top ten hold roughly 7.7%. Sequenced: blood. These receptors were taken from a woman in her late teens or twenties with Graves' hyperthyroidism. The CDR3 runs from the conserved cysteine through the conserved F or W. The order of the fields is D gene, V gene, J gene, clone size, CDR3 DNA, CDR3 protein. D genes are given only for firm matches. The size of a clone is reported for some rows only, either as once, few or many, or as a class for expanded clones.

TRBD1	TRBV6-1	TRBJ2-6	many	TGTGCCAGCAGACAAACTCCGGGACAGGGGGAAGGAAGACGGAGGAACGTCCTGACTTTC	CASRQTPGQGEGRRRNVLTF
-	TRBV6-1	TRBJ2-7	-	TGTGCCAGCAGTCCGGGGCCCTTAAGACAGCAGTACTTC	CASSPGPLRQQYF
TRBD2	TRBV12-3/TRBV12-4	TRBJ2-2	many	TGTGCCAGCAGTTTAGGGACTAGCGGGGCCCTGAACACCGGGGAGCTGTTTTTT	CASSLGTSGALNTGELFF
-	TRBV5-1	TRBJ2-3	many	TGCGCCAGCAGCTTGGAGGGTCGCACAGATACGCAGTATTTT	CASSLEGRTDTQYF
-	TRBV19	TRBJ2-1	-	TGTGCCAGTAGTGCCTCGTGGGACAATGAGCAGTTCTTC	CASSASWDNEQFF
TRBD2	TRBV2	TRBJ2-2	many	TGTGCCAGCAAGGCGGGAGTTACCGGGGAGCTGTTTTTT	CASKAGVTGELFF
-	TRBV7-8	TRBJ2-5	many	TGTGCCAGCACCGCCAGCCTCCAAGAGACCCAGTACTTC	CASTASLQETQYF
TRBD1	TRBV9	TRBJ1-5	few	TGTGCCAGCAGCGTAGGGGGGACAGGGGGCGGCAATCAGCCCCAGCATTTT	CASSVGGTGGGNQPQHF
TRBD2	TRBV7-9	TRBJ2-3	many	TGTGCCAGCAGCTCGGGACTAGCGGGAGGAACAGATACGCAGTATTTT	CASSSGLAGGTDTQYF
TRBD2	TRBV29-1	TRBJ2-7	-	TGCAGCGTTGAATCCCGAAGGGGACTAGAGGGGTACGAGCAGTACTTC	CSVESRRGLEGYEQYF
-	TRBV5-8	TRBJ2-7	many	TGTGCCAGCAGCTTGCACCGACCGACCTACGAGCAGTACTTC	CASSLHRPTYEQYF
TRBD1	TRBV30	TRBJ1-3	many	TGTGCCTGGACTGGGGACAGGGGGTTAAACACCATATATTTT	CAWTGDRGLNTIYF
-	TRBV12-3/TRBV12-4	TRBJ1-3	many	TGTGCCAGCAGTTTAGCGTACTTGAGGGGAGGAAACACCATATATTTT	CASSLAYLRGGNTIYF
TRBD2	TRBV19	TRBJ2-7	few	TGTGCCAGTAGTCCCCTTTATGGGGGGGAGATCGAGCAGTACTTC	CASSPLYGGEIEQYF
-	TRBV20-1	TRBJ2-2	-	TGCAGTGCTGGGGATACCGGGGAGCTGTTTTTT	CSAGDTGELFF